One T cell receptor (beta chain) is described in this entry. How the authors handled the data: Amplified reference gene primers provided the basis for estimating nucleated cell counts. Only in-frame clones appear in the TCRdb table, and some are missing; sequencing was by immunoSEQ multiplex PCR. V, J and clone size reflect that table, while D and trimming were determined from the DNA. The data show 90,000 to 120,000 clones, 65% to 80% seen once. This sample was taken from a study of blood T cell repertoires in COVID-19. Study-wide background: Specimens from acute and convalescent COVID-19 originated in the United States, Italy and Spain. In each case, the material was cDNA or gDNA derived from T cells, B-cell-depleted T cells, or PBMCs.

CDR1 is SGDLS, CDR2 YYNGEE, per germline. The CDR3 sequence is 12 residues long. Trimming removed 4 bases from V and 8 bases from J, with 10 bases in between. This TCR was sampled from a man in his 70s with acute or convalescent COVID-19. Material: peripheral blood. The V gene is TRBV9, the J gene TRBJ2-1; tentative D call: TRBD1 (5 bases). The CDR3 bases are TGTGCCAGCAGCTTCCAGGGCGATGAGCAGTTCTTC. It translates to CASSFQGDEQFF.